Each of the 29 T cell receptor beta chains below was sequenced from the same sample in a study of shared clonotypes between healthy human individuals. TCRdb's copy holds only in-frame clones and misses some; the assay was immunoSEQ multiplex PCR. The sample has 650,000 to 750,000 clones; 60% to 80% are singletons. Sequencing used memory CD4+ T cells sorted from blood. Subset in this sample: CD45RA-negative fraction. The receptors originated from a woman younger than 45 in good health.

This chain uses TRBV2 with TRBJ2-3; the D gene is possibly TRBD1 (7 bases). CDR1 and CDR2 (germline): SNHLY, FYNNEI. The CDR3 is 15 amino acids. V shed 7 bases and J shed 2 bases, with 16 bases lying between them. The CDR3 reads CASTDQGGVTDTQYF. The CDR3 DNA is TGTGCCAGCACAGATCAGGGGGGAGTCACAGATACGCAGTATTTT.

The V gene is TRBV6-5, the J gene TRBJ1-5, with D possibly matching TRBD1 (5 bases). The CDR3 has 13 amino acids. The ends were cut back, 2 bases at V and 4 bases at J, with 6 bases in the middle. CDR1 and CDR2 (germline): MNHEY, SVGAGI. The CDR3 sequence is CASSYDRNQPQHF. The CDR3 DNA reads TGTGCCAGCAGTTACGACAGAAATCAGCCCCAGCATTTT.

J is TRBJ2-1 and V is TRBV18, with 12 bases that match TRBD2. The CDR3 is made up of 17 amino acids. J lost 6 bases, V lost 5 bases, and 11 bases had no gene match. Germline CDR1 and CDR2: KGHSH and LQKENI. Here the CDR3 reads CASSSGLAGSFLNEQFF. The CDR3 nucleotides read TGTGCCAGCTCATCTGGACTAGCGGGAAGTTTCCTCAATGAGCAGTTCTTC.

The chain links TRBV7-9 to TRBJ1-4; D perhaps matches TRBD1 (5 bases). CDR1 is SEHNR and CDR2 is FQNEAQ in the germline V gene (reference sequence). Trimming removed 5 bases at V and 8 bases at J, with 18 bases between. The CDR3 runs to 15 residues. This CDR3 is CASSGGTGGGEKLFF. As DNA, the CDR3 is TGTGCCAGCAGCGGAGGGACGGGTGGAGGCGAAAAACTGTTTTTT.

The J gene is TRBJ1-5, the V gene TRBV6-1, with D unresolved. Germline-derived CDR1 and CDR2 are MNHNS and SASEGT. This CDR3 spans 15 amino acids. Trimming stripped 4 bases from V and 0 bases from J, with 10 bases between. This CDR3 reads CASSASVLSNQPQHF. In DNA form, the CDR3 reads TGTGCCAGCAGTGCATCGGTCCTTAGCAATCAGCCCCAGCATTTT.

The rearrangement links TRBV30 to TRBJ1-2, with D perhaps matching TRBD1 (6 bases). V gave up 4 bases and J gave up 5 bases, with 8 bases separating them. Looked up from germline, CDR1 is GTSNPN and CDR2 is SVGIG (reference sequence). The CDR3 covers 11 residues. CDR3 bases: TGTGCCTGGAATCAGGGGTATGGCTACACCTTC. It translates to CAWNQGYGYTF.

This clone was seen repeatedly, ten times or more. For the CDR3, the DNA is TGCGCCAGCACCCCAGGGGGGACTAACTATGGCTACACCTTC. Translation gives CASTPGGTNYGYTF. The chain couples TRBV5-1 to TRBJ1-2, with 7 bases identical to TRBD1. V lost 6 bases to trimming and J lost 0 bases; unmatched junction nucleotides: 5. CDR3 size: 14 residues. Germline V gene data show CDR1 as SGHRS and CDR2 as YFSETQ. Together with reference TRBV5-1 and TRBJ1-2, the CDR3 gives the full variable domain: KAGVTQTPRYLIKTRGQQVTLSCSPISGHRSVSWYQQTPGQGLQFLFEYFSETQRNKGNFPGRFSGRQFSNSRSEMNVSTLELGDSALYLCASTPGGTNYGYTFGSGTRLTVV.

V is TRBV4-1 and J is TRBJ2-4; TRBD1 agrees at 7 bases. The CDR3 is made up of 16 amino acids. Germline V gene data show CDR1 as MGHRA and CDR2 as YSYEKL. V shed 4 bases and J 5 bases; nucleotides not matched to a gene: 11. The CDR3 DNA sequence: TGCGCCAGCAGCCCCAGTCTAGGGACAGTTCAAAACATTCAGTACTTC. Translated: CASSPSLGTVQNIQYF.

CDR3 amino acids: CASSRTGTQAYEQYF. CDR3 in DNA: TGTGCCAGCAGCCGGACCGGGACTCAAGCCTACGAGCAGTACTTC. The rearrangement joins TRBV28 to TRBJ2-7, with D perhaps matching TRBD2 (6 bases). This CDR3 is 15 amino acids long. V gave up 6 bases and J gave up 2 bases, with 17 bases separating them. CDR1 and CDR2 (germline): MDHEN, SYDVKM.

The CDR3 loop reads CASSWSGTLLGTGELFF. DNA for the CDR3: TGTGCCAGCAGCTGGTCCGGGACACTCCTCGGCACCGGGGAGCTGTTTTTT. This chain links TRBV7-9 with TRBJ2-2; a possible D gene is TRBD1 (6 bases). V dropped 4 bases and J dropped 4 bases, with 19 bases sitting between them. CDR3 size: 17 residues. CDR1 and CDR2 from the germline V gene are SEHNR and FQNEAQ (reference sequence).

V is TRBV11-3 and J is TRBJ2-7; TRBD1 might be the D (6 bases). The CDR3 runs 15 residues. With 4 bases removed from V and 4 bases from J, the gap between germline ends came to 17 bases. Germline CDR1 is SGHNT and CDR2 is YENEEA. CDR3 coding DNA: TGTGCCAGCAGCTCCCCCCTAGGGGGAATATACGAGCAGTACTTC. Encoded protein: CASSSPLGGIYEQYF.

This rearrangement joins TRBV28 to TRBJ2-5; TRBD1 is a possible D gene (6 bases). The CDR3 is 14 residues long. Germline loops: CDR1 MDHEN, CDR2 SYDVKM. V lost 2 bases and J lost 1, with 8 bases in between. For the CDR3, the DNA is TGTGCCAGCAGTTTAGACAGGATCCAAGAGACCCAGTACTTC. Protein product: CASSLDRIQETQYF.

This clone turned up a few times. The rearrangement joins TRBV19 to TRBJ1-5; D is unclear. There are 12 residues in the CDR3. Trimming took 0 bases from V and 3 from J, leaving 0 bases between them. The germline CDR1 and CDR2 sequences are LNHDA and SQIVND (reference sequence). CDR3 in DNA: TGTGCCAGTAGTATAGACAATCAGCCCCAGCATTTT. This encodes CASSIDNQPQHF.

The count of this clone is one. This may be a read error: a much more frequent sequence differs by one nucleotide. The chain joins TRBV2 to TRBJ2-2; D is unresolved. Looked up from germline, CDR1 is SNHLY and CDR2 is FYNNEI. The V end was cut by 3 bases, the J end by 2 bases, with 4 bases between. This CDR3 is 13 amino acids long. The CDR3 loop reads CASSESNTGELFF. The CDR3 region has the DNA TGTGCCAGCAGTGAGTCAAACACCGGGGAGCTGTTTTTT. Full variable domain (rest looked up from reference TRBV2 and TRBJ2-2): EPEVTQTPSHQVTQMGQEVILRCVPISNHLYFYWYRQILGQKVEFLVSFYNNEISEKSEIFDDQFSVERPDGSNFTLKIRSTKLEDSAMYFCASSESNTGELFFGEGSRLTVL.

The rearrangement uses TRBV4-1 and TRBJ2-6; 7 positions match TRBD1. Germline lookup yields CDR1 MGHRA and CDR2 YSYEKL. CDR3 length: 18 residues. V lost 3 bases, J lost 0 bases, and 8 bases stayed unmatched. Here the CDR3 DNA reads TGCGCCAGCAGCCACCCGGTCGACAGGGACTCTGGGGCCAACGTCCTGACTTTC. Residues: CASSHPVDRDSGANVLTF.

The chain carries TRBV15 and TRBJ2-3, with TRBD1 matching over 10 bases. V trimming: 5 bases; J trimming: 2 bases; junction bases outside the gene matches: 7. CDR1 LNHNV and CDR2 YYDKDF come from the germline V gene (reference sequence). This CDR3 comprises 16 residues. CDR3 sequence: CATSPRTGGLTDTQYF. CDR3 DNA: TGTGCCACCAGCCCCCGGACAGGGGGACTCACAGATACGCAGTATTTT.

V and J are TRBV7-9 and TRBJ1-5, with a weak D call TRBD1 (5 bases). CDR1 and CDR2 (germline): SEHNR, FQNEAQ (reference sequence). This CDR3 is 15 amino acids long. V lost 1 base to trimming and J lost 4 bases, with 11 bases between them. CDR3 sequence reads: CASSLDLGGNQPQHF. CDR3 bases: TGTGCCAGCAGCTTAGATCTCGGGGGTAATCAGCCCCAGCATTTT.

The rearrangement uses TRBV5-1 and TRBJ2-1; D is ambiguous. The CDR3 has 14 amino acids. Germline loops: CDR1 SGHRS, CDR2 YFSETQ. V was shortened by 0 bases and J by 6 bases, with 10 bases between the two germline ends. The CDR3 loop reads CASSLDVRINEQFF. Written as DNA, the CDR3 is TGCGCCAGCAGCTTGGATGTGCGGATCAATGAGCAGTTCTTC.

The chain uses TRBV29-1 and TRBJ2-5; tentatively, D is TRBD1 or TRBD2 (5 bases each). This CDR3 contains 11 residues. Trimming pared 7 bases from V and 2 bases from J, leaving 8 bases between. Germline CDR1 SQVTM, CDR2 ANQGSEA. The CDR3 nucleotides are TGCAGCGGGGGACGGCAAGAGACCCAGTACTTC. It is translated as CSGGRQETQYF. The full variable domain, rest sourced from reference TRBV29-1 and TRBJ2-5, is SAVISQKPSRDICQRGTSLTIQCQVDSQVTMMFWYRQQPGQSLTLIATANQGSEATYESGFVIDKFPISRPNLTFSTLTVSNMSPEDSSIYLCSGGRQETQYFGPGTRLLVL.

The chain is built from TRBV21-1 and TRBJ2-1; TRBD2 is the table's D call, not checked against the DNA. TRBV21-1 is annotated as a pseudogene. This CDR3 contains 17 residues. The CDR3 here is CASSKEDFSADSNEQFF. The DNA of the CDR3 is TGTGCCAGCAGCAAAGAGGATTTCTCGGCGGACTCCAATGAGCAGTTCTTC.

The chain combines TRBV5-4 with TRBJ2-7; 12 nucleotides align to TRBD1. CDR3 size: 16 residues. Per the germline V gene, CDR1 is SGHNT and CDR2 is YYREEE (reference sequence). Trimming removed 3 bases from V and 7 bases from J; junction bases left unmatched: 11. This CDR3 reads CASSSHPGQGAGEQYF. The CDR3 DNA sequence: TGTGCCAGCAGCTCGCATCCGGGACAGGGGGCAGGAGAGCAGTACTTC. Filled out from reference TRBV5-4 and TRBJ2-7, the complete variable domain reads ETGVTQSPTHLIKTRGQQVTLRCSSQSGHNTVSWYQQALGQGPQFIFQYYREEENGRGNFPPRFSGLQFPNYSSELNVNALELDDSALYLCASSSHPGQGAGEQYFGPGTRLTVT.

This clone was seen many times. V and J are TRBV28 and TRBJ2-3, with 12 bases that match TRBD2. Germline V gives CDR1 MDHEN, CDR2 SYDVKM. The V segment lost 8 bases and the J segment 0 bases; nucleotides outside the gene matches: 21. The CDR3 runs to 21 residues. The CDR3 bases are TGTGCCAGCGGGAACGTCACAACAGGACTAGCGGGAAGGGCTAGCACAGATACGCAGTATTTT. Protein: CASGNVTTGLAGRASTDTQYF.

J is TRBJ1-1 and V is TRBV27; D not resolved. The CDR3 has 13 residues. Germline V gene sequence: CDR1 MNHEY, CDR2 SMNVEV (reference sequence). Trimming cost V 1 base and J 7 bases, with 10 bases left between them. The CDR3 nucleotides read TGTGCCAGCAGTTTATGGGAAGGCGGTGAAGCTTTCTTT. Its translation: CASSLWEGGEAFF.

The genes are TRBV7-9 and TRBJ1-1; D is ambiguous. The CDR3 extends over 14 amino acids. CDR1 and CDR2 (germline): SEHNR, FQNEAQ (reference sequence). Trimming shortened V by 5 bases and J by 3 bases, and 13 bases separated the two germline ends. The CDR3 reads CASSPNWGDTEAFF. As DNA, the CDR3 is TGTGCCAGCAGCCCCAATTGGGGTGACACTGAAGCTTTCTTT.

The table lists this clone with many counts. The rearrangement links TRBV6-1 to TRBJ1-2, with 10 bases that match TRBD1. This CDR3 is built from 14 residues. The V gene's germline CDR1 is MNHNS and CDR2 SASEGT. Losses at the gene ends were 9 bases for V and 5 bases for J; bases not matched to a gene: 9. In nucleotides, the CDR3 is TGTGCCAGTACGACAGGGGGCGTTGGATATGGCTACACCTTC. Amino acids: CASTTGGVGYGYTF.

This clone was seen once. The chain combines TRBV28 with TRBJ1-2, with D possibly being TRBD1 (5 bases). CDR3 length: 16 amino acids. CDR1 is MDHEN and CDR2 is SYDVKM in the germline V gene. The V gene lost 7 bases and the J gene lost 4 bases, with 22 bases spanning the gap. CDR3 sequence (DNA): TGTGCCAGCACCCCTGTGGGGAGGGGATTTAGCTATGGCTACACCTTC. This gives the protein CASTPVGRGFSYGYTF.

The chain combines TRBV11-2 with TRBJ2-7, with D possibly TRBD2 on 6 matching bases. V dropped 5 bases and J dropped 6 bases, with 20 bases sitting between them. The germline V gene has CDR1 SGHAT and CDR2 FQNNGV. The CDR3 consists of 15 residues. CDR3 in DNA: TGTGCCAGCAGCACCTCCGGGACTCCCCCGGCCGAGCAGTACTTC. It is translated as CASSTSGTPPAEQYF.

For the CDR3, the DNA is TGTGCCAGCAGTCTCAACTCAGGCGTTGGCTACACCTTC. Its translation is CASSLNSGVGYTF. The chain carries TRBV28 and TRBJ1-2; D uncertain. Trimming took 5 bases from V and 7 from J, leaving 14 bases between them. Germline V gene sequence: CDR1 MDHEN, CDR2 SYDVKM. The CDR3 is 13 amino acids.

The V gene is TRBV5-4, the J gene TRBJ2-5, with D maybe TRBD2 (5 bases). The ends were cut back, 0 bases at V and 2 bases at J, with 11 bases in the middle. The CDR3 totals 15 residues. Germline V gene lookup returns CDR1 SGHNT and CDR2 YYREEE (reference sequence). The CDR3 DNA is TGTGCCAGCAGCTTGGCGGGAATACTTCAAGAGACCCAGTACTTC. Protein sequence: CASSLAGILQETQYF.